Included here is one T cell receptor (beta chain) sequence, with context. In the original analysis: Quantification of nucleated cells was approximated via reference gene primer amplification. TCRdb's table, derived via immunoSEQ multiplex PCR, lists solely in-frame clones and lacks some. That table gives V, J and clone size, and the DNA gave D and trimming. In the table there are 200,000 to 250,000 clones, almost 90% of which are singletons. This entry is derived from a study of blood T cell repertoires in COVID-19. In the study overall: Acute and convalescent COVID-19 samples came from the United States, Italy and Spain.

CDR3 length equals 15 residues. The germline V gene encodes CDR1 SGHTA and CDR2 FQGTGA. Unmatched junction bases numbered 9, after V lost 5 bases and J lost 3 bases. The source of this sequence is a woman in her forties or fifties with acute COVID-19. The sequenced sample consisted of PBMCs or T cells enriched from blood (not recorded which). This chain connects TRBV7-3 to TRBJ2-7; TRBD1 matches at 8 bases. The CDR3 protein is CASSPETGDYYEQYF. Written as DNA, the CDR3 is TGTGCCAGCAGCCCTGAGACAGGGGATTACTACGAGCAGTACTTC.